This T cell receptor beta chain came from a study of blood T cell repertoires in COVID-19. Overall study: The United States, Italy and Spain provided the acute and convalescent COVID-19 samples. T cells, B-cell-depleted T cells, or PBMCs supplied cDNA or gDNA.

Germline V gene lookup returns CDR1 SGHRS and CDR2 YFSETQ. There are 17 residues in the CDR3. The V and J ends lost 7 bases and 0 bases, in that order; junction bases with no gene match: 13. How the authors handled the data: Amplifying reference gene primers gave estimates of nucleated cell counts. This table comes from immunoSEQ multiplex PCR, and its TCRdb copy is limited to in-frame clones, with some not included. Clone size and the V and J calls come from that table; the DNA yielded D and trimming. The table shows just over 75,000 clones, with 65% to 85% occurring only once. This clonotype was sampled from a man between 50 and 59 years old with acute or convalescent COVID-19. Sequences were obtained from peripheral blood. The rearrangement links TRBV5-1 to TRBJ2-5; TRBD2 aligns across 9 bases. CDR3 protein: CASSKGRGGAHQETQYF. CDR3 coding DNA: TGCGCCAGCTCGAAGGGGCGGGGGGGGGCCCACCAAGAGACCCAGTACTTC. Full variable domain (rest looked up from reference TRBV5-1 and TRBJ2-5): KAGVTQTPRYLIKTRGQQVTLSCSPISGHRSVSWYQQTPGQGLQFLFEYFSETQRNKGNFPGRFSGRQFSNSRSEMNVSTLELGDSALYLCASSKGRGGAHQETQYFGPGTRLLVL.